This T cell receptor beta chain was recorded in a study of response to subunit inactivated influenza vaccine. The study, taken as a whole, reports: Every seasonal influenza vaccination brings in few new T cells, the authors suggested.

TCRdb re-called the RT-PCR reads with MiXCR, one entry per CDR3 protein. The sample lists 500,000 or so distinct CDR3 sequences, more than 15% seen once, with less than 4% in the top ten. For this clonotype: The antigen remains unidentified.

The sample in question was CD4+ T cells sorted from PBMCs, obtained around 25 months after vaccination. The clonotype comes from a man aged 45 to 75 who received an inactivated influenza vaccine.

The CDR3 nucleotides are TGCGCCAGCAGCTTAGGGGGAAAGGTGAACACTGAAGCTTTCTTT. As protein: CASSLGGKVNTEAFF. The chain recombines TRBV5-1 with TRBJ1-1; D might be TRBD1 (6 bases). Germline V gene sequence: CDR1 SGHRS, CDR2 YFSETQ. V lost 2 bases, J lost 0 bases, and 11 bases lay in between. This CDR3 has 15 amino acids.